A selection of T cell receptor beta chains follows, all from one sample in a study of blood T cells in healthy people across ages. TCRdb used MiXCR to reprocess the 5' RACE reads, holding one entry per CDR3 protein. Of approximately 800,000 distinct CDR3 sequences listed, approximately 53% are singletons. Sequences were obtained from blood. These receptors all stem from a man aged 35 to 55 in good health. Both conserved end residues are part of each CDR3. A D gene is named only where the DNA matches it firmly. The listing skips clone size in some rows; elsewhere it reads once, few, many or a size class.

>.|TRBV24-1|TRBJ1-5|.
TGTGCCACCAGTGCGGCAGGGGATTATAGCAATCAGCCCCAGCATTTT
CATSAAGDYSNQPQHF
>many|TRBV14|TRBJ2-7|TRBD1
TGTGCCAGCAGCTTAGGGACAGGGGGCTACGAGCAGTACTTC
CASSLGTGGYEQYF
>few|TRBV5-1|TRBJ1-5|.
TGCGCCAGCAGCACGACCGGACCCAATCAGCCCCAGCATTTT
CASSTTGPNQPQHF
>.|TRBV6-2/TRBV6-3|TRBJ1-5|TRBD1
TGTGCCAGCAGTTACTCCACGGGGGGACAGGGCTATAGCAATCAGCCCCAGCATTTT
CASSYSTGGQGYSNQPQHF
>.|TRBV25-1|TRBJ2-7|.
TGTGCCAGCAGTGAAGGTAACACCATCTACGAGCAGTACTTC
CASSEGNTIYEQYF
>.|TRBV7-2|TRBJ2-7|TRBD1
TGTGCCAGCAGCATTCGACAGGGGTCCTCCTACGAGCAGTACTTC
CASSIRQGSSYEQYF
>many|TRBV27|TRBJ2-3|.
TGTGCCAGCAGCCCGTACCCCACAGATACGCAGTATTTT
CASSPYPTDTQYF
>.|TRBV28|TRBJ1-1|.
TGTGCCAGCAGTTTAACTGGGCACGCGAACACTGAAGCTTTCTTT
CASSLTGHANTEAFF
>few|TRBV29-1|TRBJ2-1|.
TGCAGCGGGGGGCGCGCCTACAATGAGCAGTTCTTC
CSGGRAYNEQFF
>.|TRBV20-1|TRBJ2-1|TRBD2
TGCAGTGCCGGGACTAGCGGGGTCCACAATGAGCAGTTCTTC
CSAGTSGVHNEQFF
>few|TRBV29-1|TRBJ2-7|.
TGCAGCGTTGTCCTCCCTCCTGAGCAGTACTTC
CSVVLPPEQYF
>.|TRBV10-3|TRBJ2-1|TRBD2
TGTGCCATCAGTGATTCGGGGGGCTCCTACAATGAGCAGTTCTTC
CAISDSGGSYNEQFF
>.|TRBV20-1|TRBJ2-1|TRBD2
TGCAGTGCCAACCGACCTGCCCAGGGTAGCGGGGGGGAGCAGTTCTTC
CSANRPAQGSGGEQFF
>.|TRBV28|TRBJ2-5|.
TGTGCCAGCAGACGGACGCGGAACCAAGAGGCCCAGTACTTC
CASRRTRNQEAQYF
>.|TRBV10-3|TRBJ2-5|.
TGTGCCGTCAGTGCCGGGACACAAGAGACCCAGTACTTC
CAVSAGTQETQYF
>.|TRBV5-1|TRBJ2-3|.
TGCGCCAGCAGCTTGAGATATCCGGTGTACACAGATACGCAGTATTTT
CASSLRYPVYTDTQYF
>.|TRBV27|TRBJ2-1|TRBD2
TGTGCCAGCAGTTTATCCAGCGGGACGAATGAGCAGTTCTTC
CASSLSSGTNEQFF
>many|TRBV12-3/TRBV12-4|TRBJ2-3|TRBD2
TGTGCCAGCACCTCTGGGGGGGTCGGTGGTACAGATACGCAGTATTTT
CASTSGGVGGTDTQYF
>.|TRBV20-1|TRBJ1-6|TRBD1
TGCAGTGCTCGCCGCACCGGGACAGAGGGCCTTTGGGAATCACCCCTCCACTTT
CSARRTGTEGLWESPLHF
>.|TRBV7-9|TRBJ1-2|.
TGTGCCAGCAGCTTAGGGGTAGGGAATAAAGCCCGGATCTACACCTTC
CASSLGVGNKARIYTF
>.|TRBV10-3|TRBJ1-5|TRBD1
TGTGCCATCAGCCTCGGGACAGGGTACAATCAGCCCCAGCATTTT
CAISLGTGYNQPQHF
>.|TRBV9|TRBJ2-6|.
TGTGCCAGCCGGAGGGTACCCTTAACGGTTAACTCTGGGGCCAACGTCCTGACTTTC
CASRRVPLTVNSGANVLTF
>few|TRBV27|TRBJ1-4|TRBD1
TGTGCCAGCAGTTTCACAGGGGAGGGTGAAAAACTGTTTTTT
CASSFTGEGEKLFF
>.|TRBV28|TRBJ1-2|.
TGTGCCAGCAGTCCGACAGATAATCCTAACTATGGCTACACCTTC
CASSPTDNPNYGYTF
>.|TRBV14|TRBJ2-3|.
TGTGCCAGCAAGCCCCAGGCCTCCTCGCCAGATACGCAGTATTTT
CASKPQASSPDTQYF
>.|TRBV21-1|TRBJ2-3|.
TGTGCCAGCAGCAAAGGCACAGAACAACCCTCTGCCCTTACTGGCACAGATACGCAGTATTTT
CASSKGTEQPSALTGTDTQYF
>.|TRBV11-3|TRBJ2-6|.
TGTGCCAGCAGCGGGTCCGTCCAAGCGGGGGCCAACGTCCTGACTTTC
CASSGSVQAGANVLTF
>.|TRBV2|TRBJ1-5|TRBD1
TGTGCCAGCAGTAGGGACAGCGTCAATCAGCCCCAGCATTTT
CASSRDSVNQPQHF
>.|TRBV20-1|TRBJ2-7|TRBD2
TGCAGTGCTAGAGACCCAGCGGGGGGAACCTACAATGAGCAGTACTTC
CSARDPAGGTYNEQYF
>.|TRBV7-9|TRBJ1-1|.
TGTGCCAGCAGCTCAAAAACCGGGACGGAGAACACTGAAGCTTTCTTT
CASSSKTGTENTEAFF
>.|TRBV20-1|TRBJ1-2|.
TGCAGTGCTAGATGGGACGATGACGATGGCTACACCTTC
CSARWDDDDGYTF
>.|TRBV7-8|TRBJ2-6|.
TGTGCCACCCACGGGAGCTCTGGGGCCAACGTCCTGACTTTC
CATHGSSGANVLTF